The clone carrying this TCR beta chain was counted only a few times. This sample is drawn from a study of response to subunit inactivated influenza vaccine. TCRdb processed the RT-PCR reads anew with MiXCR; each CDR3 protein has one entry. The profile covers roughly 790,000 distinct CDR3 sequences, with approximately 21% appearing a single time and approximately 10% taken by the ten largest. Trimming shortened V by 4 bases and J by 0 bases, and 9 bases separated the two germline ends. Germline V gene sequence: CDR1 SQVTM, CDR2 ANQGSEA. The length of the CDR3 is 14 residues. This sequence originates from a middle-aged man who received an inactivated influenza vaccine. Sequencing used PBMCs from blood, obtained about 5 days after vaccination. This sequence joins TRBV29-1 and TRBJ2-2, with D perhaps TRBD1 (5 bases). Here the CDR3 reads CSVAGHSNTGELFF. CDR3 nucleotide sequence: TGCAGCGTTGCTGGACACTCGAACACCGGGGAGCTGTTTTTT.